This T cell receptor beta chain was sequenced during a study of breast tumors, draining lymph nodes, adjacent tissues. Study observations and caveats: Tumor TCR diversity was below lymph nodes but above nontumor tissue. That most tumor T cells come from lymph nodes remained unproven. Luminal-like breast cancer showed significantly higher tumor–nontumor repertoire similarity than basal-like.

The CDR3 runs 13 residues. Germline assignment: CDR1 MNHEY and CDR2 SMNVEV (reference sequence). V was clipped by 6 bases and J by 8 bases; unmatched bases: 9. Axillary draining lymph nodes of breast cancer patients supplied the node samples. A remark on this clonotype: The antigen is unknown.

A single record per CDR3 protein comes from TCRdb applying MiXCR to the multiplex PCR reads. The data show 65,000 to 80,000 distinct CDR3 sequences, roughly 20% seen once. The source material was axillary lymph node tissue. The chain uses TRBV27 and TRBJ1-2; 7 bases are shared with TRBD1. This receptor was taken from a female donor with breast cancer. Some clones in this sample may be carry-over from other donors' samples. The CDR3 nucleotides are TGTGCCAGCAGGACGGGGGGGGGACAGGGCTACACCTTC. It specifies CASRTGGGQGYTF.